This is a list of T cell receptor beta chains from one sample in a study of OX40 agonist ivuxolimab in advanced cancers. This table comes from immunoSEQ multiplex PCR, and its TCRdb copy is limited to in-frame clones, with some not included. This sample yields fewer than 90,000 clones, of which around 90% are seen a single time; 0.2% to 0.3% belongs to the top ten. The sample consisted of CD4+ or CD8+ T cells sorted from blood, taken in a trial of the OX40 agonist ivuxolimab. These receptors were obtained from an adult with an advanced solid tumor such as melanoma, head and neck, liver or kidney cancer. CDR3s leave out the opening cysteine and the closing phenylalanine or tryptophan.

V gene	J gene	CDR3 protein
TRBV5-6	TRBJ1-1	ASSLRWTGGTEAF
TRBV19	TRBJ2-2	ASSTGQGATGELF
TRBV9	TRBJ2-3	ASSVIGGVSTDTQY
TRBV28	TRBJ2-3	ASSLGGSPDTQY
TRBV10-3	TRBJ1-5	AIAGAGGQPQH
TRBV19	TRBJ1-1	ASSINRNTEAF
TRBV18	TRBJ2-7	ASSSGLAGAGQY
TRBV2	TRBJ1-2	ASIPDWFLNYGYT
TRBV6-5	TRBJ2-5	ASSYDRSYQETQY
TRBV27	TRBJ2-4	ASSPRLAVAKNIQY
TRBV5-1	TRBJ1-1	ASSLTDNTEAF
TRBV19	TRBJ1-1	ASSTTGETEAF
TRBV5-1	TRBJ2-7	ASSLVTSGPYEQY
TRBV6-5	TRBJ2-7	ASRQDTTSYEQY
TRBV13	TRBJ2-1	ASSGTSGRVNEQF
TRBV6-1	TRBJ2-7	ASSLETGPNYEQY
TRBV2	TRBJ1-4	ASSLQGYNEKLF
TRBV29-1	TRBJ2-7	SVAQGTYEQY
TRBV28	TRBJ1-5	ASGTGTDPSNQPQH
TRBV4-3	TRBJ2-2	ASSQESGRGGTGELF
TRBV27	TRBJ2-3	ASSLLRSGHRTDTQY
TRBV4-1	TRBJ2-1	ASSQERGLGDYNEQF
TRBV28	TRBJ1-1	ASSENRGYNTEAF
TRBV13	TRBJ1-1	ASSLGVFPHMNTEAF
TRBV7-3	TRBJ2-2	ASSSGQHAGELF
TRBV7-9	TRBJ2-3	ASSSGRATDTQY
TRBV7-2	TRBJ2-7	ASSFVGGASGTYEQY
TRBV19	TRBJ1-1	ASSITREAGNTEAF
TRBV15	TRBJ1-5	ATSREGVQPQH
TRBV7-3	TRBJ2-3	ASSLMSGSTDTQY
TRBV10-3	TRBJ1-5	AIRAQTNQPQH
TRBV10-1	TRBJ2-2	ASGPGQVNTGELF
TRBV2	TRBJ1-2	ARPGLRATNYGYT
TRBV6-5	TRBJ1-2	ASSDTANYGYT
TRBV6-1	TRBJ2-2	ASSPRGSNTGELF
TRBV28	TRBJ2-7	ASRTGTGGPAEQY
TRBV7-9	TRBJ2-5	ASSLVSGAQETQY
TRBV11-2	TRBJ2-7	ASSRPSVYEQY
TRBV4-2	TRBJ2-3	ASRQAPSGRQY
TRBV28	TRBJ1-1	ASSPPGGGGTEAF
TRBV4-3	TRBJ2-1	ASSQDWASGSALEQF
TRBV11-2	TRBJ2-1	ASSLVSLAGNEQF
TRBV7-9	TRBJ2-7	ASETGRYEQY
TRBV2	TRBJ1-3	ASSAGPQSSGNTIY
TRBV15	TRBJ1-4	ATSRDLAATNEKLF
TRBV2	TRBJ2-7	ASASGSSYEQY
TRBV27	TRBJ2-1	ASSMTWGGTLHNEQF
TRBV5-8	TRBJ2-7	ASSFLPAASDEQY
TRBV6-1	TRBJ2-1	ASSEASGSIYEQF
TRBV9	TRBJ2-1	ASSVGGTVSYNEQF
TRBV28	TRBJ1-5	ATGGQGVWPQH
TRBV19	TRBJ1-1	ASSITVNTEAF
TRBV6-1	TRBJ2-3	ASSEGTAKDTQY
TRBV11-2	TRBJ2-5	ASSLGADVTQY
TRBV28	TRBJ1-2	ASSLIRLNYGYT
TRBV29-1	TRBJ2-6	SAIQQSGANVLT
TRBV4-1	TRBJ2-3	ASSQARYVLAASTDTQY
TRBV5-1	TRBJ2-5	ASSLGISGKEQETQY